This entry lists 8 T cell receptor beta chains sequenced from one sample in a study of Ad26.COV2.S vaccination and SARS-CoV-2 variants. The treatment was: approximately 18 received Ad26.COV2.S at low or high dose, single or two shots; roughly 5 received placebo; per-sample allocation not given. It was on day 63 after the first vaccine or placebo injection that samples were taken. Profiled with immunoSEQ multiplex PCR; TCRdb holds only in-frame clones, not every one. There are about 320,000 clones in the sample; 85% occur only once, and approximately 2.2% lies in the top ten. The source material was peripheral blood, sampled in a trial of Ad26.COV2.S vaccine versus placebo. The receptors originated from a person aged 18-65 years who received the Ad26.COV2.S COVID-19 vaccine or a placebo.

CDR3: CASSLQGRPGDEKLFF. Here the CDR3 DNA reads TGCGCCAGCAGTCTTCAGGGCAGGCCTGGGGATGAAAAACTGTTTTTT. The chain joins TRBV5-1 to TRBJ1-4; D perhaps matches TRBD1 (5 bases). V gave up 5 bases and J gave up 6 bases, with 20 bases separating them. The CDR3 sequence is 16 residues long. From germline, CDR1 is SGHRS and CDR2 YFSETQ.

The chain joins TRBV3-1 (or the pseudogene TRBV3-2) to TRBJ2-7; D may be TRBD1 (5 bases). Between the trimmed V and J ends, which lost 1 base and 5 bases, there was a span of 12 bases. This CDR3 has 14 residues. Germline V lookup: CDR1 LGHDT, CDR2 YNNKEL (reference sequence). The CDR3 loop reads CASSQGAGPNEQYF. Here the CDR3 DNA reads TGTGCCAGCAGCCAAGGGGCAGGGCCAAACGAGCAGTACTTC.

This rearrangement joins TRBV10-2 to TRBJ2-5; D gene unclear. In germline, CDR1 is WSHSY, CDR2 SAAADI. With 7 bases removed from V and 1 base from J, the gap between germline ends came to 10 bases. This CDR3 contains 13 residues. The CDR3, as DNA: TGCGCCAGCACAGGACGGATCCAAGAGACCCAGTACTTC. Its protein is CASTGRIQETQYF.

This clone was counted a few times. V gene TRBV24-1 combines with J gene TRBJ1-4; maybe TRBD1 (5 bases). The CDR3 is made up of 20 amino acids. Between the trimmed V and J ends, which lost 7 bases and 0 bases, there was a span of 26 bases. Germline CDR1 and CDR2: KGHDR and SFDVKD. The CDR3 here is CATSFKGNRSLITTNEKLFF. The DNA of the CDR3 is TGTGCCACCAGCTTCAAAGGGAACAGGTCACTAATAACAACTAATGAAAAACTGTTTTTT.

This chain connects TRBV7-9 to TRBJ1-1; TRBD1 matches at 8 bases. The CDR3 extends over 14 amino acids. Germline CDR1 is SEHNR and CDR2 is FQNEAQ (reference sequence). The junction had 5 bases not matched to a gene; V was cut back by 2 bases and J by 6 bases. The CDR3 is CASSLPRGQAEAFF. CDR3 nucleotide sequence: TGTGCCAGCAGCTTACCCAGGGGGCAGGCTGAAGCTTTCTTT. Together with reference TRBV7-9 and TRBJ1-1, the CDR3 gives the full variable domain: DTGVSQNPRHKITKRGQNVTFRCDPISEHNRLYWYRQTLGQGPEFLTYFQNEAQLEKSRLLSDRFSAERPKGSFSTLEIQRTEQGDSAMYLCASSLPRGQAEAFFGQGTRLTVV.

This CDR3 reads CASSQVLGNEQFF. Here the CDR3 DNA reads TGTGCCAGCAGCCAAGTTCTGGGTAATGAGCAGTTCTTC. The chain has TRBV3-1 (or the pseudogene TRBV3-2) and TRBJ2-1; D is unresolved. The germline V gene encodes CDR1 LGHDT and CDR2 YNNKEL (reference sequence). The CDR3 has 13 amino acids. Trimming took 1 base from V and 7 from J, leaving 8 bases between them.

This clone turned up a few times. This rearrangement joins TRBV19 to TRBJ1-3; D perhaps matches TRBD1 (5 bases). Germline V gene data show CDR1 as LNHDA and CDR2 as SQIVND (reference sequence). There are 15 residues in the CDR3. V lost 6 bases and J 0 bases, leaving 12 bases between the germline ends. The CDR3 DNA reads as TGTGCCAGTAGCTCGGGACTTAACTCTGGAAACACCATATATTTT. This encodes CASSSGLNSGNTIYF.

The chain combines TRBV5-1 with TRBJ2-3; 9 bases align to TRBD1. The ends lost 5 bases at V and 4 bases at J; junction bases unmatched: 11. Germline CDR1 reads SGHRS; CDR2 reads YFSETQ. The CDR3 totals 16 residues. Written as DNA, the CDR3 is TGCGCCAGCAGTCAAACAGGGGGCAGCCCGCCAGATACGCAGTATTTT. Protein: CASSQTGGSPPDTQYF.